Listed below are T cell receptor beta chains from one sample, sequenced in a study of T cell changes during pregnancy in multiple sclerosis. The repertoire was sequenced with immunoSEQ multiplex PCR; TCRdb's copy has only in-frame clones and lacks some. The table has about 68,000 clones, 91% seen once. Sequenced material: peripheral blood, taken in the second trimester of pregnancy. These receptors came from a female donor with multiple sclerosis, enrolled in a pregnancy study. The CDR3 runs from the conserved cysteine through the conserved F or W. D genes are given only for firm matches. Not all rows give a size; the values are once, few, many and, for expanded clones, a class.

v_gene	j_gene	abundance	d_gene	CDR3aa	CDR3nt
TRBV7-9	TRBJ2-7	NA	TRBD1	CASDLPGQGDSYEQYF	TGTGCCAGCGACCTGCCTGGGCAGGGGGACTCCTACGAGCAGTACTTC
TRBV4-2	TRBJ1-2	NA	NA	CASSQEAGLGGYTF	TGTGCCAGCAGCCAAGAGGCAGGGTTGGGGGGCTACACCTTC
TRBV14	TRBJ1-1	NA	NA	CASSQRGTTSEAFF	TGTGCCAGCAGCCAAAGAGGGACTACATCTGAAGCTTTCTTT
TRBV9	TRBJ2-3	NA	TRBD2	CASSVSSGGGSDTQYF	TGTGCCAGCAGCGTTTCTAGCGGGGGGGGGTCAGATACGCAGTATTTT
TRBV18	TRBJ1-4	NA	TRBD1	CASSPKGAPEKLFF	TGTGCCAGCTCACCAAAGGGGGCACCGGAAAAACTGTTTTTT
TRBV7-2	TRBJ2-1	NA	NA	CASSPRTAHSYNEQFF	TGTGCCAGCAGCCCCCGGACAGCCCACTCATACAATGAGCAGTTCTTC
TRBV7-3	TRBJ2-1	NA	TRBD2	CASSLIGAGGVNEQFF	TGTGCCAGCAGCTTAATCGGCGCGGGGGGGGTAAATGAGCAGTTCTTC
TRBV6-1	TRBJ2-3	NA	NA	CASSPSGGRTDTQYF	TGTGCCAGCAGTCCCTCCGGTGGGAGGACAGATACGCAGTATTTT
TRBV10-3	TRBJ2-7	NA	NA	CAMTSPGFNEQYF	TGTGCCATGACCTCCCCGGGTTTTAACGAGCAGTACTTC
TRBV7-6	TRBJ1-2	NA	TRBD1	CASSLGTGKSYTF	TGTGCCAGCAGCTTAGGGACAGGAAAGAGCTACACCTTC
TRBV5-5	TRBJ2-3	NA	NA	CASSLVPGSTDTQYF	TGTGCCAGCAGCTTGGTCCCCGGTAGCACAGATACGCAGTATTTT
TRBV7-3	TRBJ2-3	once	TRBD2	CASRLGLAGDTQYF	TGTGCCAGCAGGCTGGGACTAGCGGGCGATACGCAGTATTTT
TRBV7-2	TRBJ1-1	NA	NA	CASSPLSGRAFF	TGTGCCAGCAGCCCCCTTTCCGGGAGAGCTTTCTTT
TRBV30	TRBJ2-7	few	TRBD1	CAWSVSPGQGTDEQYF	TGTGCCTGGAGTGTATCCCCGGGACAGGGTACCGACGAGCAGTACTTC
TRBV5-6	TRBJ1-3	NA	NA	CASSFPGNTIYF	TGTGCCAGCAGCTTTCCAGGAAACACCATATATTTT
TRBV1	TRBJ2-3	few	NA	CTSSQESPTSGRSTDTQYF	TGCACCAGCAGCCAAGAAAGCCCTACCAGCGGGAGGTCCACAGATACGCAGTATTTT
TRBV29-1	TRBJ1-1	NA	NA	CSVAPGHTEAFF	TGCAGCGTTGCCCCAGGGCACACTGAAGCTTTCTTT
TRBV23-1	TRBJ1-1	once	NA	CASSQKRGEVTEAFF	TGCGCCAGCAGTCAAAAGCGGGGGGAGGTCACTGAAGCTTTCTTT
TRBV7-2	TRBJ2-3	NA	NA	CASSFPSPPGASTDTQYF	TGTGCCAGCAGCTTCCCGTCTCCTCCGGGAGCGAGCACAGATACGCAGTATTTT
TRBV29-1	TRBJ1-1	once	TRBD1	CSVQTGGNTEAFF	TGCAGCGTCCAGACAGGGGGGAACACTGAAGCTTTCTTT
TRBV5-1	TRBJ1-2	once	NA	CASSLEGRGYGYTF	TGCGCCAGCAGCTTGGAAGGGAGGGGCTATGGCTACACCTTC
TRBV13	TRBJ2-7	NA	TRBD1	CASSLRAGGPYEQYF	TGTGCCAGCAGCTTAAGGGCAGGGGGCCCCTACGAGCAGTACTTC
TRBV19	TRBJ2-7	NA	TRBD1	CASSDRGQLYEQYF	TGTGCCAGTAGCGACAGGGGCCAGCTATACGAGCAGTACTTC
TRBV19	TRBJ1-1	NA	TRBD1	CASSTQTGTGMNTEAFF	TGTGCCAGTAGTACACAGACCGGGACAGGAATGAACACTGAAGCTTTCTTT
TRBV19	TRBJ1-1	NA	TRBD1	CASRDRLNTEAFF	TGTGCCAGTAGGGACAGGCTGAACACTGAAGCTTTCTTT
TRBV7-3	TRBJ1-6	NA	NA	CASSSSPGRNSPLHF	TGTGCCAGCAGCTCAAGCCCGGGTCGAAATTCACCCCTCCACTTT
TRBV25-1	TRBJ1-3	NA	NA	CASSGQGLGNTIYF	TGTGCCAGCAGTGGGCAGGGTCTAGGAAACACCATATATTTT
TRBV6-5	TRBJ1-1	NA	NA	CASSYLGAGNTEAFF	TGTGCCAGCAGTTACTTAGGTGCAGGTAACACTGAAGCTTTCTTT
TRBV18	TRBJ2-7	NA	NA	CASSPDQASRGGEQYF	TGTGCCAGCTCACCGGACCAGGCCTCCAGAGGAGGGGAGCAGTACTTC
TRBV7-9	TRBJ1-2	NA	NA	CASSLGPDSHYGYTF	TGTGCCAGCAGCTTAGGCCCCGACAGCCACTATGGCTACACCTTC
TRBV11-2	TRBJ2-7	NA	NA	CASSLIGQNEQYF	TGTGCCAGCAGCTTAATTGGACAAAACGAGCAGTACTTC
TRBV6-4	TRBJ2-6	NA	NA	CASSPRGGANVLTF	TGTGCCAGCAGTCCCCGCGGTGGGGCCAACGTCCTGACTTTC
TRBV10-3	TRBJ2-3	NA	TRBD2	CAISRTSGRNTDTQYF	TGTGCCATCAGTCGGACTAGCGGGAGAAACACAGATACGCAGTATTTT
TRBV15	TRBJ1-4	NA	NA	CATSRVTASNEKLFF	TGTGCCACCAGCAGAGTGACAGCTTCTAATGAAAAACTGTTTTTT
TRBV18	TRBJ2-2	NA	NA	CASSPPEKGANTGELFF	TGTGCCAGCTCACCACCGGAGAAGGGGGCGAACACCGGGGAGCTGTTTTTT
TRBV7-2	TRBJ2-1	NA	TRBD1	CASSSDRGQNEQFF	TGTGCCAGCAGCTCAGACAGGGGGCAAAATGAGCAGTTCTTC
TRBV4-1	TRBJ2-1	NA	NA	CASSFTPTAYNEQFF	TGCGCCAGCAGCTTTACTCCCACGGCCTACAATGAGCAGTTCTTC
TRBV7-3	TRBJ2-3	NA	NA	CASSLSAYTDTQYF	TGTGCCAGCAGCCTCTCCGCCTACACAGATACGCAGTATTTT
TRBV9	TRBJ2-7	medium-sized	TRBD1	CASSGRDRGTHEQYF	TGTGCCAGCAGCGGACGGGACAGGGGTACCCACGAGCAGTACTTC
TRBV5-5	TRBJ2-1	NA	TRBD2	CASSETSGRNEQFF	TGTGCCAGCAGCGAGACTAGCGGGCGCAATGAGCAGTTCTTC
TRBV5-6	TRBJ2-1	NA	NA	CASILLAYNEQFF	TGTGCCAGCATCCTACTGGCCTACAATGAGCAGTTCTTC
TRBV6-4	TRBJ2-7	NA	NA	CASSWRDFCYEQYF	TGTGCCAGCAGCTGGCGGGACTTCTGCTACGAGCAGTACTTC
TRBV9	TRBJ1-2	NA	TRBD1	CASSLDRGFRGYTF	TGTGCCAGCAGCCTCGACAGGGGGTTTCGTGGCTACACCTTC
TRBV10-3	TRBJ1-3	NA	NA	CAIMGGTSGNTIYF	TGTGCCATCATGGGGGGGACCTCTGGAAACACCATATATTTT
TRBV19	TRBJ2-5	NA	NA	CASSMSRQETQYF	TGTGCCAGTAGTATGAGCAGGCAAGAGACCCAGTACTTC
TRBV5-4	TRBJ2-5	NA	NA	CASSIWLSETQYF	TGTGCCAGCAGCATCTGGCTGTCAGAGACCCAGTACTTC
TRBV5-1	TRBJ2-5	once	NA	CASSLAKVASRETQYF	TGCGCCAGCAGCTTGGCCAAGGTAGCCTCGAGGGAGACCCAGTACTTC
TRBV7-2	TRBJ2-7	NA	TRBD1	CASSYHRGTEQYF	TGTGCCAGCAGCTACCACAGGGGAACCGAGCAGTACTTC
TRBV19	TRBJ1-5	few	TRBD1	CASSMRQGFEPQHF	TGTGCCAGTAGTATGAGACAGGGTTTTGAGCCCCAGCATTTT
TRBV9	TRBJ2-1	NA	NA	CASSTYGGANNEQFF	TGTGCCAGCAGCACCTATGGGGGGGCGAACAATGAGCAGTTCTTC